This T cell receptor (beta chain) was found in a study of blood T cell repertoires in COVID-19. How the authors handled the data: Using reference gene primer amplification, nucleated cell counts were estimated. The repertoire was sequenced with immunoSEQ multiplex PCR; TCRdb's copy has only in-frame clones and lacks some. V, J and clone size are taken as reported in that table, and D and trimming were inferred from the DNA itself. The top ten hold about 2.7% of the sample, which has under 250,000 clones, 83% seen once. This clone was detected only once. The CDR3 extends over 17 amino acids. Trimming removed 4 bases from V and 0 bases from J, with 19 bases in between. Germline CDR1 reads SQVTM; CDR2 reads ANQGSEA.

Source material: peripheral blood. The chain links TRBV29-1 to TRBJ1-5; D is undetermined. The origin of this receptor is a woman aged 40 to 55 with active or convalescent COVID-19. CDR3 coding DNA: TGCAGCGTTGTATGGAGTATGCTGGGTGATAGCAATCAGCCCCAGCATTTT. Residues: CSVVWSMLGDSNQPQHF.